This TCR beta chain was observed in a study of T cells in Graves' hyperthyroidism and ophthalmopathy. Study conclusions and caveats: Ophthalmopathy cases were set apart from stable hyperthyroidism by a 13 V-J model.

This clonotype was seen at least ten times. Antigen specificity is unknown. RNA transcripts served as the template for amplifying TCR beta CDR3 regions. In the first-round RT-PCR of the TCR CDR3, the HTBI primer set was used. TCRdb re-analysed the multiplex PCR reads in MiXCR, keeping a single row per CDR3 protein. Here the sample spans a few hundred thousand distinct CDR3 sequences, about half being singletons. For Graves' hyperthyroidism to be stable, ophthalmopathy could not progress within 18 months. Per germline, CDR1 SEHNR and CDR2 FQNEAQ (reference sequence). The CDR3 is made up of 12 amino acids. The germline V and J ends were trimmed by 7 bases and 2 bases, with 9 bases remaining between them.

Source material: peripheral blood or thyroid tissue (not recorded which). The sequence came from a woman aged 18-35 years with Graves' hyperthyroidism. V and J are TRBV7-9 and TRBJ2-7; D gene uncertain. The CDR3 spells CASTGEAYEQYF. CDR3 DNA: TGTGCCAGCACCGGAGAGGCCTACGAGCAGTACTTC.